Listed here is a single TCR beta chain. Its antigen is not identified. The PCR ran on 60 Vbeta and 13 Jbeta primers. Data came from immunoSEQ multiplex PCR; TCRdb stores just in-frame clones and leaves some out. The table lists approximately 150,000 clones, around 80% of them singletons. This record comes from a study of cytomegalovirus exposure and HLA in healthy donors. The study's findings and limits: CMV antigen specificity was confirmed in vitro for three CMV-associated chains. 87-base-pair reads could not separate some V segments, including TRBV6-2 and TRBV6-3.

Per germline, CDR1 SQVTM and CDR2 ANQGSEA. CDR3 length: 14 residues. Trimming took 0 bases from V and 0 from J; bases not matched to a gene: 1. This chain links TRBV29-1 with TRBJ2-5; 7 bases agree with TRBD1. The sample taken for sequencing was PBMCs. The receptor's source is a woman aged 25-40 years in good health and CMV-seropositive. CDR3 amino acids: CSVEDTGDQETQYF. CDR3 bases: TGCAGCGTTGAAGATACAGGGGACCAAGAGACCCAGTACTTC.